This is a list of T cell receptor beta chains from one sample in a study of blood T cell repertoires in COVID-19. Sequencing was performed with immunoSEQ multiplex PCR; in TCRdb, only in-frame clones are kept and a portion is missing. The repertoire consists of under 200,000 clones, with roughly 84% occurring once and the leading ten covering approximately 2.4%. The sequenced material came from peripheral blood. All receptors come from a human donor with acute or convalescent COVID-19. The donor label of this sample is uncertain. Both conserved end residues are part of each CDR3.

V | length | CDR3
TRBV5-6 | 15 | CASSLTVGVVSEQYF
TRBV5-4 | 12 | CASSFGQGGYTF
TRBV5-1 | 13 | CASSLDSFYVAFF
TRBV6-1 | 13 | CASSETGRTEAFF
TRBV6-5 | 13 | CASSYSREDGYTF
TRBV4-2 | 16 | CASSQESYRTLRGYTF
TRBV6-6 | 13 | CASSPDSAGIQYF
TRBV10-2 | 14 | CASSGQGGGYEQYF
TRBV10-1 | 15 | CASSDPSGETDTQYF
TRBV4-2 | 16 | CASSQVRAGSPGELFF
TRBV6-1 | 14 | CASSDNRAWTPQHF
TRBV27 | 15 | CASSLRRGDRSEAFF
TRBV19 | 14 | CASNGQGLGDTQYF